This T cell receptor beta chain stems from a study of identical twins. Between the trimmed V and J ends, which lost 6 bases and 4 bases, there was a span of 13 bases. In germline, CDR1 is SNHLY, CDR2 FYNNEI. The CDR3 has 14 residues. Notes on the study in general: Out-of-frame alpha sequences shared by twins showed excess low generation probability. Abundant beta clonotypes from cord blood bore fewer insertions; memory repertoires lacked this pattern.

After template switching added a universal primer site, the resulting cDNA carried unique molecular identifiers. TCRdb reanalysed the 5' RACE reads using MiXCR and keeps one entry per CDR3 protein. The sample shows roughly 720,000 distinct CDR3 sequences, 15% to 20% of them seen only once. Details on this clonotype: As yet, its antigen is unknown.

The same specimen was also included in a second study, on T cells expressing NK-cell markers. This second study says: NKG2C+ dominant clonotype frequencies in five or six donors were roughly 1.0-8% of CD8+ T cells.

Sequencing used PBMCs. This receptor was taken from a woman aged 18 to 35 in good health. The chain recombines TRBV2 with TRBJ1-3; D may be TRBD1 (6 bases). As DNA, the CDR3 is TGTGCCAGCAGCAGCCAGGGGATAGGAAACACCATATATTTT. Residues: CASSSQGIGNTIYF. The variable domain in full, completed from reference TRBV2 and TRBJ1-3, reads EPEVTQTPSHQVTQMGQEVILRCVPISNHLYFYWYRQILGQKVEFLVSFYNNEISEKSEIFDDQFSVERPDGSNFTLKIRSTKLEDSAMYFCASSSQGIGNTIYFGEGSWLTVV.